The next 3 T cell receptor beta chains were all read from a single sample in a study of regulatory T cells. The primer mix had 52 TRBV and 13 TRBJ primers. TCRdb's copy holds only in-frame clones and misses some; the assay was immunoSEQ multiplex PCR. This sample has just over 20,000 clones; roughly 93% occur once, and the top ten carry 3% to 4%. Sequenced: CD8+ T cells sorted from blood. The source is a child aged 2-9 years with CD3G deficiency.

This clone has just a few counts. The CDR3 loop reads CASSLVGAYEQYF. CDR3 DNA: TGTGCCAGCAGTTTGGTGGGGGCCTACGAGCAGTACTTC. The V call is TRBV28, the J call TRBJ2-7; D is perhaps TRBD1 or TRBD2 (5 bases each). CDR1 and CDR2 from the germline V gene are MDHEN and SYDVKM. V gave up 3 bases and J gave up 2 bases, with 8 bases separating them. This CDR3 comprises 13 residues.

The chain combines TRBV5-1 with TRBJ2-1; D possibly corresponds to TRBD2 (6 bases). CDR1 SGHRS and CDR2 YFSETQ come from the germline V gene. V shed 0 bases and J shed 6 bases, with 13 bases lying between them. The CDR3 has 15 amino acids. In DNA form, the CDR3 reads TGCGCCAGCAGCTTGGGGCCTAGCGCGGGCAATGAGCAGTTCTTC. Its translation is CASSLGPSAGNEQFF.

V gene TRBV28 combines with J gene TRBJ1-3; a weak D match, TRBD1 (6 bases). Between the trimmed V and J ends, which lost 4 bases and 2 bases, there was a span of 12 bases. Looked up from germline, CDR1 is MDHEN and CDR2 is SYDVKM. The CDR3 covers 15 residues. This chain's CDR3 is CASSSTGPPGNTIYF. The DNA of the CDR3 is TGTGCCAGCAGTTCCACAGGGCCTCCTGGAAACACCATATATTTT.